The rows below give T cell receptor beta chains drawn from one sample of a study of T cell repertoires in cytomegalovirus infection. A single record per CDR3 protein comes from TCRdb applying MiXCR to the reads. The table shows 350,000 to 400,000 distinct CDR3 sequences, with just under 35% occurring only once. No antigens are known for them. The specimen comprised cultured PBMCs, sampled from culture after CMV antigen stimulation. The receptors were sampled from a human donor in good health (CMV status not recorded). Some clones in this sample may be carry-over from other donors' samples. Each CDR3 is given with its conserved first and last residue. Each record gives: V gene, CDR3 length, J gene, CDR3 protein.

TRBV7-9	15	TRBJ2-2	CASSPKQSNTGELFF
TRBV6-1	11	TRBJ2-7	CASLSSGEQYF
TRBV19	14	TRBJ2-1	CASSISQIYNEQFF
TRBV20-1	11	TRBJ2-5	CSAREVETQYF
TRBV7-9	15	TRBJ1-1	CASSLGQQGGAEAFF
TRBV6-1	14	TRBJ2-3	CASLPQGLTDTQYF
TRBV4-3	15	TRBJ2-7	CASSQVASHRGEQYF
TRBV4-1	21	TRBJ2-1	CASSHPRFLDRADFNHNEQFF
TRBV11-3	13	TRBJ1-2	CASSFPANYGYTF
TRBV6-2/TRBV6-3	16	TRBJ2-1	CASRPSGSISYNEQFF
TRBV7-2	16	TRBJ2-3	CASSLSGLASTDTQYF
TRBV10-3	13	TRBJ1-1	CAISIDRATEAFF
TRBV7-2	15	TRBJ1-5	CASRRGQGAGQPQHF
TRBV7-2	13	TRBJ1-1	CASSAQGQNEAFF
TRBV20-1	15	TRBJ1-6	CSARGGVFEYSPLHF
TRBV5-4	18	TRBJ2-1	CASSLASIGRSSNNEQFF
TRBV27	13	TRBJ1-1	CASSLSGSGEAFF
TRBV7-2	13	TRBJ2-7	CASSLLPNYEQYF
TRBV19	16	TRBJ1-6	CASSIDGGTGYSPLHF
TRBV29-1	15	TRBJ1-6	CSVYQGDGDNSPLHF
TRBV4-1	15	TRBJ2-1	CASSPIGTYYNEQFF
TRBV7-2	15	TRBJ1-5	CASSSQGGTNQPQHF
TRBV20-1	15	TRBJ2-3	CSASFADRLTDTQYF
TRBV7-3	13	TRBJ2-5	CASSLRRGQTQYF
TRBV7-2	16	TRBJ1-3	CASSRQGTVSGNTIYF
TRBV9	14	TRBJ1-6	CASSATGSNSPLHF
TRBV19	15	TRBJ2-2	CASSSAGPNTGELFF
TRBV7-2	16	TRBJ2-1	CASSFVAGESYNEQFF
TRBV7-2	14	TRBJ2-5	CASSLQRGQETQYF
TRBV6-8	16	TRBJ2-1	CASSQLARSSYNEQFF
TRBV28	14	TRBJ1-4	CASEGGATNEKLFF
TRBV4-2	14	TRBJ2-7	CASSQEPGSNEQYF
TRBV12-3/TRBV12-4	15	TRBJ2-7	CASTSSGGATYEQYF
TRBV7-2	15	TRBJ1-3	CASSYSFGNGNTIYF
TRBV4-3	15	TRBJ1-5	CASSQERGVYQPQHF
TRBV7-9	13	TRBJ2-7	CASSSPIGGEQYF
TRBV12-3/TRBV12-4	13	TRBJ1-2	CASSFVTRGSYTF
TRBV6-5	17	TRBJ1-6	CASSFYRDRGTNSPLHF
TRBV7-2	12	TRBJ2-5	CASSGPEETQYF
TRBV4-3	13	TRBJ1-1	CASSQSLGAEAFF
TRBV7-2	15	TRBJ2-1	CASSFWSGVVNEQFF
TRBV6-2/TRBV6-3	14	TRBJ2-7	CASSWTSGAYEQYF
TRBV10-3	15	TRBJ1-1	CAITDRGRINTEAFF
TRBV4-3	18	TRBJ2-4	CASSQDIIVGMAKNIQYF
TRBV6-1	15	TRBJ2-1	CASSQAPWVYNEQFF
TRBV6-2/TRBV6-3	14	TRBJ2-5	CASSYGRTSETQYF
TRBV25-1	18	TRBJ2-3	CASSPGLAGAISRDTQYF